Shown below are 29 T cell receptor beta chains from a single sample sequenced in a study of cytomegalovirus exposure and HLA in healthy donors. With 60 Vbeta and 13 Jbeta primers, the PCR was carried out. Only in-frame clones appear in the TCRdb table, and some are missing; sequencing was by immunoSEQ multiplex PCR. The top ten hold 3.3% of the sample, which has about 140,000 clones, roughly 80% seen once. Sequencing was done on a sample of PBMCs. The receptors stem from a middle-aged man in good health and CMV-seronegative.

This clone is a singleton in its sample. The J gene is TRBJ2-1, the V gene TRBV7-3; possible D gene TRBD2, 7 bases. V lost 5 bases and J lost 8, with 19 bases in between. Germline values: CDR1 SGHTA, CDR2 FQGTGA. The CDR3 contains 15 residues. In DNA form, the CDR3 reads TGTGCCAGCAGCCCCATAGGGGGGGGTTTTGATGAGCAGTTCTTC. Translating it yields CASSPIGGGFDEQFF.

The chain is built from TRBV7-3 and TRBJ1-1, with a tentative D call TRBD1 (6 bases). CDR1 and CDR2 from the germline V gene are SGHTA and FQGTGA. Trimming removed 5 bases from V and 0 bases from J, with 13 bases in between. The CDR3 is 15 amino acids. CDR3 residues: CASSQGRGMNTEAFF. In DNA form, the CDR3 reads TGTGCCAGCAGCCAAGGAAGGGGGATGAACACTGAAGCTTTCTTT.

The J gene is TRBJ1-2, the V gene TRBV28; tentative D call: TRBD1 (5 bases). Germline lookup yields CDR1 MDHEN and CDR2 SYDVKM. The CDR3 totals 14 residues. V lost 7 bases and J lost 4, with 16 bases in between. CDR3 coding DNA: TGTGCCAGCATAGGGGTGCTTGTTGCCTATGGCTACACCTTC. Translation: CASIGVLVAYGYTF.

The chain employs TRBV7-2 and TRBJ1-5, with D perhaps matching TRBD1 (6 bases). V lost 1 base to trimming and J lost 7 bases, with 17 bases between them. From germline, CDR1 is SGHTA and CDR2 FQGNSA. The CDR3 runs 16 residues. The CDR3 DNA reads as TGTGCCAGCAGCTTAGGTAGACCAGGGGAAGGGCAGCCCCAGCATTTT. It yields the protein CASSLGRPGEGQPQHF.

Only a few counts were recorded for this clone. The CDR3: CSVPSRGEQYF. The CDR3 region has the DNA TGCAGCGTTCCATCTAGGGGAGAGCAGTACTTC. The J gene is TRBJ2-7, the V gene TRBV29-1; possibly TRBD1 for D (5 bases). The CDR3 contains 11 residues. Germline CDR1 reads SQVTM; CDR2 reads ANQGSEA. The V end was cut by 5 bases, the J end by 7 bases, with 12 bases between.

The chain joins TRBV5-1 to TRBJ2-1; TRBD2 matches 14 bases. Germline V gives CDR1 SGHRS, CDR2 YFSETQ. Trimming removed 3 bases from V and 5 bases from J; junction bases left unmatched: 4. This CDR3 region has 16 residues. CDR3: CASSSGLAGVNNEQFF. The CDR3 nucleotides are TGCGCCAGCAGCTCGGGACTAGCGGGGGTTAACAATGAGCAGTTCTTC.

V gene TRBV18 combines with J gene TRBJ2-5; D is perhaps TRBD1 (6 bases). V dropped 0 bases and J dropped 2 bases, with 10 bases sitting between them. CDR3 length equals 15 residues. CDR1 and CDR2 from the germline V gene are KGHSH and LQKENI. Here the CDR3 DNA reads TGTGCCAGCTCACCACCGGTGGGGGCGCAAGAGACCCAGTACTTC. Encoded protein: CASSPPVGAQETQYF.

The chain uses TRBV7-3 and TRBJ2-2; maybe TRBD2 (5 bases). The V gene's germline CDR1 is SGHTA and CDR2 FQGTGA. There are 16 residues in the CDR3. V was cut by 1 base and J by 2 bases, with 11 bases left in between. DNA for the CDR3: TGTGCCAGCAGCTTAATGGCGCGGGTTAACACCGGGGAGCTGTTTTTT. This codes for CASSLMARVNTGELFF.

The V call is TRBV2, the J call TRBJ1-6; 7 positions match TRBD1. The germline V gene has CDR1 SNHLY and CDR2 FYNNEI. With 3 bases clipped from V and 10 bases from J, the junction kept 6 bases outside the gene matches. The CDR3 spans 14 residues. The CDR3 protein is CASSDEGQYSPLHF. CDR3 nucleotide sequence: TGTGCCAGCAGTGATGAGGGACAGTACTCACCCCTCCACTTT.

This chain joins TRBV7-2 and TRBJ2-1; 9 bases line up with TRBD1. The CDR3 extends over 16 amino acids. Germline trimming cut 5 bases from V and 4 bases from J; bases unmatched to any gene: 9. The V gene's germline CDR1 is SGHTA and CDR2 FQGNSA. CDR3 region: CASSPHSGTGYNEQFF. The CDR3 bases are TGTGCCAGCAGCCCTCATTCTGGGACAGGGTACAATGAGCAGTTCTTC.

This chain links TRBV7-2 with TRBJ2-5; D perhaps matches TRBD2 (6 bases). Trimming took off 7 bases at V and 2 bases at J, with 14 bases between the two ends. The CDR3 loop spans 14 amino acids. The germline V gene has CDR1 SGHTA and CDR2 FQGNSA. The CDR3 sequence: CASTAGRSQETQYF. The DNA for the CDR3 is TGTGCCAGCACCGCGGGGCGCTCTCAAGAGACCCAGTACTTC.

The rearrangement joins TRBV18 to TRBJ2-7; D remains unclear. The germline V gene encodes CDR1 KGHSH and CDR2 LQKENI. The CDR3 covers 12 residues. V lost 3 bases and J 7 bases, leaving 10 bases between the germline ends. The CDR3 bases are TGTGCCAGCTCACCCGAACAAAGAGAGCAGTACTTC. Amino acids: CASSPEQREQYF.

CDR3 sequence (DNA): TGTGCCAGCAGACATACAGGGGGCGCTGGGACTGAAGCTTTCTTT. It specifies CASRHTGGAGTEAFF. The chain couples TRBV28 to TRBJ1-1, with 9 bases fitting TRBD1. Germline loops: CDR1 MDHEN, CDR2 SYDVKM. The CDR3 is 15 amino acids. The ends lost 6 bases at V and 5 bases at J; junction bases unmatched: 10.

This rearrangement joins TRBV28 to TRBJ1-2; 10 bases agree with TRBD1. The CDR3 spans 17 residues. Germline trimming cut 4 bases from V and 4 bases from J; bases unmatched to any gene: 12. CDR1 and CDR2 (germline): MDHEN, SYDVKM. The CDR3: CASSSTSGTGVLYGYTF. The CDR3 nucleotides are TGTGCCAGCAGTTCAACCTCCGGGACAGGGGTCCTCTATGGCTACACCTTC.

J is TRBJ1-1 and V is TRBV27; D gene unclear. CDR1 MNHEY and CDR2 SMNVEV come from the germline V gene (reference sequence). With 2 bases removed from V and 1 base from J, the gap between germline ends came to 8 bases. The CDR3 contains 14 residues. CDR3 protein: CASSLLVGNTEAFF. CDR3 in DNA: TGTGCCAGCAGTTTACTAGTAGGGAACACTGAAGCTTTCTTT.

The rearrangement uses TRBV27 and TRBJ1-6; no clear D gene. V lost 7 bases and J lost 7, with 11 bases in between. Germline V gene lookup returns CDR1 MNHEY and CDR2 SMNVEV (reference sequence). There are 13 residues in the CDR3. CDR3 amino acids: CASTAPGNSPLHF. CDR3 coding DNA: TGTGCCAGCACCGCCCCCGGGAATTCACCCCTCCACTTT.

V and J are TRBV5-1 and TRBJ1-1; D call uncertain. This CDR3 spans 15 amino acids. Trimming shortened V by 5 bases and J by 3 bases, and 17 bases separated the two germline ends. Germline V gives CDR1 SGHRS, CDR2 YFSETQ. The CDR3 region is CASSLQGSGYTEAFF. CDR3 DNA: TGCGCCAGCAGTTTGCAAGGGTCGGGATACACTGAAGCTTTCTTT.

This rearrangement joins TRBV5-1 to TRBJ1-6, with 7 bases lining up with TRBD1. This CDR3 is built from 15 residues. Per germline, CDR1 SGHRS and CDR2 YFSETQ. Trimming at V came to 0 bases and at J to 7 bases, leaving 4 bases not matched to a gene. The CDR3 sequence is CASSLDTGVNSPLHF. DNA for the CDR3: TGCGCCAGCAGCTTGGATACAGGGGTCAATTCACCCCTCCACTTT.

The rearrangement links TRBV7-9 to TRBJ2-7; TRBD2 is a possible D gene (7 bases). The V end lost 2 bases, the J end lost 6 bases, and 14 bases lay between the germline ends. Germline assignment: CDR1 SEHNR and CDR2 FQNEAQ (reference sequence). This CDR3 spans 14 amino acids. Here the CDR3 reads CASSLTRGGSEQYF. CDR3 sequence (DNA): TGTGCCAGCAGCTTAACGAGGGGGGGGAGCGAGCAGTACTTC.

In its sample, this clone was seen a few times. The chain uses TRBV4-1 and TRBJ1-1; TRBD1 matches 9 bases. CDR1 MGHRA and CDR2 YSYEKL come from the germline V gene. This CDR3 comprises 18 residues. V was pared by 1 base and J by 1 base, with 10 bases of the junction left unmatched. This CDR3 is CASSQVAVMGQGNTEAFF. In nucleotides, the CDR3 is TGCGCCAGCAGCCAAGTCGCGGTTATGGGACAGGGGAACACTGAAGCTTTCTTT.

The gene calls are TRBV10-3 and TRBJ2-3; perhaps TRBD2 as D (6 bases). Trimming removed 3 bases at V and 6 bases at J, with 13 bases between. The CDR3 is 14 amino acids. Germline CDR1 and CDR2: ENHRY and SYGVKD. The CDR3 DNA is TGTGCCATCAGTGATTTTGGAGGGAGGGATACGCAGTATTTT. Residues: CAISDFGGRDTQYF.

The genes are TRBV27 and TRBJ1-2; the D is unclear. The germline gives CDR1 MNHEY, CDR2 SMNVEV (reference sequence). The CDR3 is 14 residues long. The V and J ends lost 3 bases and 5 bases respectively, with 13 bases between them. CDR3 residues: CASSFRSGEYGYTF. CDR3 in DNA: TGTGCCAGCAGTTTCCGGAGTGGGGAGTATGGCTACACCTTC.

The V gene is TRBV6-6, the J gene TRBJ1-2; no reliable D call. The CDR3 is 14 residues long. The germline V gene has CDR1 MNHNY and CDR2 SVGAGI (reference sequence). V was cut by 6 bases and J by 5 bases, with 16 bases left in between. CDR3 loop: CASRKDPGGYGYTF. The DNA of the CDR3 is TGTGCCAGCAGAAAGGATCCCGGCGGGTATGGCTACACCTTC.

The V and J genes are TRBV11-3 and TRBJ1-1; the D is unclear. CDR3 length: 13 residues. The germline V gene encodes CDR1 SGHNT and CDR2 YENEEA. Trimming removed 3 bases from V and 6 bases from J, with 11 bases in between. The CDR3, as DNA: TGTGCCAGCAGCTTTTCTGGAGAGGCTGAAGCTTTCTTT. The encoded protein is CASSFSGEAEAFF.

The chain carries TRBV6-1 and TRBJ2-1; no clear D gene. V gave up 2 bases and J gave up 8 bases, with 13 bases separating them. Looked up from germline, CDR1 is MNHNS and CDR2 is SASEGT. CDR3 size: 14 residues. DNA for the CDR3: TGTGCCAGCAGTGAACTAGGCCCCTGGGATGAGCAGTTCTTC. Translated, it gives CASSELGPWDEQFF.

J is TRBJ1-1 and V is TRBV4-2; D remains ambiguous. CDR3 size: 16 residues. Germline values: CDR1 LGHNA, CDR2 YNFKEQ. V was clipped by 0 bases and J by 7 bases, with 18 bases between them. The CDR3 spells CASSQEQSTVPFEAFF. In DNA form, the CDR3 reads TGTGCCAGCAGCCAAGAGCAATCTACAGTGCCGTTTGAAGCTTTCTTT.

V is TRBV14 and J is TRBJ1-2; D gene uncertain. Germline V gene data show CDR1 as SGHDN and CDR2 as FVKESK. V was pared by 1 base and J by 7 bases, with 25 bases between. CDR3 length: 18 residues. In DNA form, the CDR3 reads TGTGCCAGCAGCCAAGGTCGTTGGTCGGAGCTAGGTAGTTTTGGCTACACCTTC. Translating gives CASSQGRWSELGSFGYTF.

The CDR3 nucleotides are TGTGCCAGCAGCCCTGGGACAGCCCTCTACGAGCAGTACTTC. Translated, it gives CASSPGTALYEQYF. The chain couples TRBV5-6 to TRBJ2-7; 7 bases align to TRBD1. The CDR3 is 14 amino acids. Per germline, CDR1 SGHDT and CDR2 YYEEEE. Trimming at V came to 4 bases and at J to 3 bases, leaving 7 bases not matched to a gene.

This chain uses TRBV5-1 with TRBJ2-7; D is ambiguous. Germline V gene sequence: CDR1 SGHRS, CDR2 YFSETQ. V shed 0 bases and J shed 3 bases, with 10 bases lying between them. This CDR3 has 14 residues. This CDR3 is CASSLGAGRYEQYF. The CDR3 DNA sequence: TGCGCCAGCAGCTTGGGGGCAGGCCGCTACGAGCAGTACTTC.